This T cell receptor (beta chain) was documented in a study of blood T cell repertoires in COVID-19. As for the study in general: Material from acute and convalescent COVID-19 was sourced from the United States, Italy and Spain. PBMCs, B-cell-depleted T cells, or T cells provided the cDNA or gDNA that made up the material.

The CDR3 has 14 residues. V was clipped by 3 bases and J by 0 bases; unmatched bases: 0. CDR1 and CDR2 from the germline V gene are SGHRS and YFSETQ. In the authors' workflow: Reference gene primer amplification in the assay estimated nucleated cell counts. The table came from immunoSEQ multiplex PCR; TCRdb's copy has only in-frame clones and leaves some out. D and trimming were read from the DNA, whereas the V and J calls and clone size are those reported in that table. The sample contains 150,000 to 190,000 clones, roughly 80% of which appear only once. The sequencing sample was made of peripheral blood. This TCR was sampled from a woman older than 75 with acute or convalescent COVID-19. The chain is built from TRBV5-1 and TRBJ2-3; 8 bases map to TRBD2. DNA of the CDR3: TGCGCCAGCAGCTCGGGAGGGAGCACAGATACGCAGTATTTT. It codes for CASSSGGSTDTQYF.